This T cell receptor (beta chain) was observed in a study of control samples from healthy donors and cancer patients. Clones were read by immunoSEQ multiplex PCR, and TCRdb kept only the in-frame ones, dropping some. The table includes tens of thousands of clones, 94% detected once. Germline CDR1 LGHNA, CDR2 YNFKEQ. V gave up 1 base and J gave up 4 bases, with 5 bases separating them. The CDR3 spans 13 residues. The sequence came from a man between 60 and 70 years old in good health. The chain uses TRBV4-2 and TRBJ2-1; D uncertain. Sequencing was carried out using blood. The CDR3 bases are TGTGCCAGCAGCCAAGTGCAGTACAATGAGCAGTTCTTC. Protein: CASSQVQYNEQFF.